Listed below are T cell receptor beta chains from one sample, sequenced in a study of control samples from healthy donors and cancer patients. Repertoires were generated with immunoSEQ multiplex PCR, while TCRdb's copy carries only in-frame clones and drops some. In the table there are over 150,000 clones, more than 85% of which are singletons. The sample consisted of blood. These receptor sequences come from a woman in her thirties or forties in good health. The CDR3 runs from the conserved cysteine through the conserved F or W. D genes are given only for firm matches. The size field is filled for only some rows; it gives once, few, many or a size class.

CDR3aa | CDR3nt | j_gene | v_gene | d_gene | abundance | len
CASSLNTGELFF | TGTGCCAGCAGCCTTAACACCGGGGAGCTGTTTTTT | TRBJ2-2 | TRBV3-1/TRBV3-2 | NA | NA | 12
CASTNTGTSTGELFF | TGTGCCAGCACCAATACCGGGACATCCACCGGGGAGCTGTTTTTT | TRBJ2-2 | TRBV6-5 | NA | NA | 15
CASSLGPGDQPQHF | TGTGCCAGCTCGCTGGGCCCAGGGGATCAGCCCCAGCATTTT | TRBJ1-5 | TRBV18 | NA | NA | 14
CSASVYGDSGANVLTF | TGCAGTGCTAGTGTTTATGGGGACTCTGGGGCCAACGTCCTGACTTTC | TRBJ2-6 | TRBV20-1 | NA | NA | 16
CASSPANPGSSHRSYGYTF | TGCGCCAGCAGCCCAGCGAATCCCGGGTCCTCCCATAGAAGCTATGGCTACACCTTC | TRBJ1-2 | TRBV5-1 | NA | NA | 19
CAITAGSSYEQYF | TGTGCCATCACAGCGGGGTCCTCCTACGAGCAGTACTTC | TRBJ2-7 | TRBV10-3 | TRBD2 | NA | 13
CASTPATGSGEQYF | TGTGCCAGCACCCCGGCGACAGGGAGTGGCGAGCAGTACTTC | TRBJ2-7 | TRBV6-2/TRBV6-3 | TRBD1 | once | 14
CATSDFKGRLLFNYGYTF | TGTGCCACCAGTGATTTCAAGGGACGGCTACTATTCAACTATGGCTACACCTTC | TRBJ1-2 | TRBV24-1 | NA | once | 18
CASSQAEGGNADTQYF | TGCGCCAGCAGCCAAGCTGAAGGGGGGAACGCAGATACGCAGTATTTT | TRBJ2-3 | TRBV4-1 | NA | NA | 16
CASSRGTAGDRGYTF | TGTGCCAGCTCACGAGGTACGGCAGGGGATAGAGGCTACACCTTC | TRBJ1-2 | TRBV18 | NA | NA | 15
CASSFLLNTEAFF | TGCGCCAGCAGCTTCCTTCTGAACACTGAAGCTTTCTTT | TRBJ1-1 | TRBV5-1 | NA | NA | 13
CARSLGQHYEQYF | TGTGCCAGAAGCTTGGGCCAGCACTACGAGCAGTACTTC | TRBJ2-7 | TRBV5-3 | NA | NA | 13
CASSSGDLREKLFF | TGTGCCAGCAGTTCAGGGGATTTAAGGGAAAAACTGTTTTTT | TRBJ1-4 | TRBV6-6 | NA | NA | 14
CASSLGTIEETQYF | TGCGCCAGCAGCTTGGGAACTATAGAAGAGACCCAGTACTTC | TRBJ2-5 | TRBV5-1 | NA | NA | 14
CSVEIRTGASTDTQYF | TGCAGCGTCGAGATAAGGACAGGGGCTAGCACAGATACGCAGTATTTT | TRBJ2-3 | TRBV29-1 | TRBD1 | NA | 16
CAEAGSSTEAFF | TGTGCCGAAGCAGGGTCGAGCACTGAAGCTTTCTTT | TRBJ1-1 | TRBV6-5 | NA | NA | 12
CASSKGEGIGNQPQHF | TGTGCCAGCAGCAAGGGGGAGGGGATCGGCAATCAGCCCCAGCATTTT | TRBJ1-5 | TRBV21-1 | NA | NA | 16
CASSHGGGTEAFF | TGTGCCAGCAGTCATGGGGGTGGCACTGAAGCTTTCTTT | TRBJ1-1 | TRBV12-3/TRBV12-4 | NA | once | 13
CASSPLGDYLLGETQYF | TGTGCCAGCAGCCCCCTGGGGGACTACCTCCTCGGGGAGACCCAGTACTTC | TRBJ2-5 | TRBV14 | TRBD2 | NA | 17
CASSLLDPGQGFHEQYF | TGTGCCAGCTCACTTCTCGACCCGGGACAGGGTTTCCACGAGCAGTACTTC | TRBJ2-7 | TRBV18 | TRBD1 | NA | 17
CAISVQGLYNSPLHF | TGTGCCATCAGTGTTCAGGGACTCTATAATTCACCCCTCCACTTT | TRBJ1-6 | TRBV10-3 | NA | NA | 15
CASSQPRTSHNEQFF | TGCGCCAGCAGCCAGCCACGGACTAGTCACAATGAGCAGTTCTTC | TRBJ2-1 | TRBV4-1 | TRBD2 | NA | 15
CASSGQVYSEKLFF | TGTGCCAGCAGTGGACAGGTTTATTCTGAAAAACTGTTTTTT | TRBJ1-4 | TRBV2 | NA | NA | 14